This entry lists 11 T cell receptor beta chains sequenced from one sample in a study of cytomegalovirus exposure and HLA in healthy donors. Researchers ran the PCR with 60 Vbeta and 13 Jbeta primers. Generated by immunoSEQ multiplex PCR, the TCRdb table keeps only in-frame clones and is missing some. The sample has around 130,000 clones, more than 80% seen once; the top ten hold 5.5% to 7%. The sequenced sample consisted of PBMCs. Receptors originate from a middle-aged woman in good health and CMV-seropositive.

V and J are TRBV5-1 and TRBJ2-7, with a tentative D call TRBD1 (6 bases). CDR1 is SGHRS and CDR2 is YFSETQ in the germline V gene. The CDR3 length is 14 residues. With 4 bases removed from V and 2 bases from J, the gap between germline ends came to 13 bases. CDR3 nucleotide sequence: TGCGCCAGCAGCAATTCGGACAGTACCTACGAGCAGTACTTC. Amino acids: CASSNSDSTYEQYF.

J is TRBJ2-7 and V is TRBV7-9; 13 bases align to TRBD2. The CDR3 contains 15 residues. Germline values: CDR1 SEHNR, CDR2 FQNEAQ (reference sequence). J was trimmed by 7 bases and V by 4 bases; bases with no gene match: 7. This CDR3 is CASSSGLAGVGEQYF. The CDR3 DNA reads TGTGCCAGCAGCTCCGGACTAGCGGGAGTCGGGGAGCAGTACTTC.

There are a few counts of this clone. V and J are TRBV7-9 and TRBJ2-2, with 12 bases that match TRBD2. The germline CDR1 and CDR2 sequences are SEHNR and FQNEAQ (reference sequence). The V gene end was trimmed by 6 bases and the J gene end by 2 bases; junction bases not matched to a gene: 4. The CDR3 is 16 amino acids. The CDR3 loop reads CASRPGLAGNTGELFF. Written as DNA, the CDR3 is TGTGCCAGCAGACCGGGACTAGCGGGTAACACCGGGGAGCTGTTTTTT.

This chain uses TRBV5-1 with TRBJ2-7; D is uncertain. Germline CDR1 is SGHRS and CDR2 is YFSETQ. V lost 0 bases and J 1 base, leaving 5 bases between the germline ends. The CDR3 consists of 13 residues. The DNA of the CDR3 is TGCGCCAGCAGCTTGGGGCAATCCTACGAGCAGTACTTC. This encodes CASSLGQSYEQYF.

This clone showed up just once. V and J are TRBV10-2 and TRBJ2-5, with 7 bases matching TRBD1. Trimming cost V 3 bases and J 1 base; bases outside gene matches: 11. The CDR3 totals 17 residues. Germline V gene sequence: CDR1 WSHSY, CDR2 SAAADI. The CDR3 sequence: CASSDPDREGPQETQYF. The CDR3 nucleotides read TGCGCCAGCAGTGACCCCGACAGGGAAGGTCCCCAAGAGACCCAGTACTTC.

This clone was found once. This chain joins TRBV18 and TRBJ2-2; TRBD1 might be the D (6 bases). Germline lookup yields CDR1 KGHSH and CDR2 LQKENI. Between the trimmed V and J ends, which lost 5 bases and 0 bases, there was a span of 10 bases. This CDR3 is 15 amino acids long. CDR3 in amino acids: CASSTRDTNTGELFF. The DNA for the CDR3 is TGTGCCAGCTCAACCCGGGACACGAACACCGGGGAGCTGTTTTTT.

The gene calls are TRBV5-6 and TRBJ2-5; D remains ambiguous. V was shortened by 1 base and J by 4 bases, with 2 bases between the two germline ends. Germline V gene sequence: CDR1 SGHDT, CDR2 YYEEEE. The CDR3 runs 11 residues. The CDR3 loop is CASSLRETQYF. The DNA of the CDR3 is TGTGCCAGCAGCTTGCGAGAGACCCAGTACTTC.

This clone was found a few times. The chain recombines TRBV5-6 with TRBJ2-1, with D perhaps TRBD2 (7 bases). V dropped 0 bases and J dropped 8 bases, with 18 bases sitting between them. Germline V CDR1 and CDR2: SGHDT, YYEEEE. The CDR3 consists of 16 residues. CDR3 residues: CASSLALGGRGDEQFF. The CDR3 nucleotides are TGTGCCAGCAGCTTGGCATTGGGGGGGAGGGGGGATGAGCAGTTCTTC.

A remark on this clone: At one end the junction does not follow the germline gene, possibly because of a read error. This chain links TRBV7-7 with TRBJ2-1; TRBD2 agrees at 9 bases. Looked up from germline, CDR1 is SSHAT and CDR2 is FNYEAQ (reference sequence). The CDR3 has 16 residues. The CDR3 spells CASSLGLAGLGNEQFF. In DNA, the CDR3 is TGTGCTAGCAGCTTAGGGCTAGCGGGACTTGGGAATGAGCAGTTCTTC. Combining the CDR3 with reference TRBV7-7 and TRBJ2-1 gives the whole variable domain GAGVSQSPRYKVTKRGQDVTLRCDPISSHATLYWYQQALGQGPEFLTYFNYEAQPDKSGLPSDRFSAERPEGSISTLTIQRTEQRDSAMYRCASSLGLAGLGNEQFFGPGTRLTVL.

This chain uses TRBV7-2 with TRBJ1-1; TRBD1 matches 7 bases. The CDR3 runs to 14 residues. The J segment lost 3 bases and the V segment lost 5 bases, leaving 6 bases of the junction unmatched. Germline CDR1 is SGHTA and CDR2 is FQGNSA. The CDR3 here is CASSDQGGDTEAFF. The CDR3 nucleotides read TGTGCCAGCAGCGACCAGGGGGGTGACACTGAAGCTTTCTTT.

This rearrangement joins TRBV10-3 to TRBJ1-1; possible D gene TRBD1, 6 bases. CDR1 is ENHRY, CDR2 SYGVKD, per germline. The CDR3 is 14 amino acids. The germline V and J ends were trimmed by 6 bases and 3 bases, with 14 bases remaining between them. The CDR3 sequence: CAISYRDLHTEAFF. The DNA for the CDR3 is TGTGCCATCAGCTACAGGGATCTGCACACTGAAGCTTTCTTT.